A single T cell receptor (beta chain) is shown here with its context. As yet, its antigen is unknown. The sample comes from a study of blood T cells in healthy people across ages. Whole-study findings and limits: No one knew whether donors had CMV, which possibly confounded expanded clonotype changes. Higher diversity, along with more naive CD4+ cells, distinguished long-lived donors from aged donors.

Donors were systemically healthy Caucasian individuals from Russia aged roughly 6 to 100 years. Germline CDR1 is LGHNA and CDR2 is YNFKEQ. This CDR3 has 15 amino acids. V lost 2 bases, J lost 1 base, and 10 bases lay in between. The use of a sample-barcoded 5' primer and a J-beta primer mix characterized a second PCR of about 7 to 12 cycles. MiXCR, applied by TCRdb to the 5' RACE reads, yields one record per CDR3 protein. The data hold over 950,000 distinct CDR3 sequences, with more than 30% observed a single time. V usage is TRBV4-2 and J usage is TRBJ2-3; TRBD2 might be the D (6 bases). Source material: blood. This receptor was obtained from a man aged 18 to 29 in good health. The CDR3 loop reads CASSQIADRTDTQYF. For the CDR3, the DNA is TGTGCCAGCAGCCAAATAGCGGATCGCACAGATACGCAGTATTTT.